These 32 T cell receptor beta chains came from one sample sequenced in a study of shared clonotypes between healthy human individuals. Clones were sequenced by immunoSEQ multiplex PCR, and TCRdb holds only the in-frame ones, with some missing. The table has 950,000 to 1,200,000 clones, approximately 80% seen once. The specimen was memory CD4+ T cells from PBMCs. The subset was: CD45RA-negative fraction. The receptors were gathered from a young man in good health. Some clones in this sample may be carry-over from other donors' samples.

As concerns this clone: Being one base from a much bigger clone, this may be a read error. The chain combines TRBV4-2 with TRBJ2-7, with TRBD2 identical over 7 bases. Germline lookup yields CDR1 LGHNA and CDR2 YNFKEQ. CDR3 length: 17 amino acids. In nucleotides, the CDR3 is TGTGCCAGCAGCCAATCGGTATCGCGGGAGATTCTCTACGGGCAGTACTTC. It translates to CASSQSVSREILYGQYF.

The J gene is TRBJ1-2, the V gene TRBV7-6, with 7 bases matching TRBD1. Germline V CDR1 and CDR2: SGHVS, FNYEAQ. This CDR3 has 15 amino acids. V lost 5 bases, J lost 4 bases, and 10 bases stayed unmatched. CDR3 region: CASSPGQVRSYGYTF. The DNA of the CDR3 is TGTGCCAGCAGCCCTGGACAGGTTCGAAGCTATGGCTACACCTTC.

V and J are TRBV5-8 and TRBJ2-2; D might be TRBD1 or TRBD2, each matching 5 bases. Trimming left V 6 bases short and J 7 bases short, with 25 bases between. Looked up from germline, CDR1 is SGHTS and CDR2 is YDEGEE. This CDR3 spans 17 amino acids. CDR3 protein: CASNPLAGRTRSGELFF. CDR3 in DNA: TGTGCCAGCAACCCTCTGGCAGGGAGAACCAGGAGCGGGGAGCTGTTTTTT.

V is TRBV4-1 and J is TRBJ2-7; 9 bases are shared with TRBD1. CDR1 is MGHRA, CDR2 YSYEKL, per germline. The CDR3 spans 16 residues. Trimming at V came to 1 base and at J to 1 base, leaving 5 bases not matched to a gene. CDR3 DNA sequence: TGCGCCAGCAGCCAAGGGGCCGGGACAGGGTCCTACGAGCAGTACTTC. Translated: CASSQGAGTGSYEQYF.

The rearrangement links TRBV28 to TRBJ2-7, with no clear D. CDR3 length equals 11 residues. Per the germline V gene, CDR1 is MDHEN and CDR2 is SYDVKM. The V gene lost 4 bases and the J gene lost 5 bases, with 6 bases spanning the gap. The DNA of the CDR3 is TGTGCCAGCAGTTCAGTGGACGAGCAGTACTTC. Translating it yields CASSSVDEQYF.

This chain joins TRBV15 and TRBJ2-3, with 7 bases lining up with TRBD1. J was trimmed by 2 bases and V by 5 bases; bases with no gene match: 7. This CDR3 region has 15 residues. Per the germline V gene, CDR1 is LNHNV and CDR2 is YYDKDF (reference sequence). CDR3 residues: CATSGTVGFTDTQYF. Here the CDR3 DNA reads TGTGCCACCAGCGGGACAGTTGGGTTCACAGATACGCAGTATTTT.

The rearrangement joins TRBV15 to TRBJ1-1; D gene unclear. The V gene lost 0 bases and the J gene lost 4 bases, with 21 bases spanning the gap. CDR3 length equals 18 residues. From germline, CDR1 is LNHNV and CDR2 YYDKDF (reference sequence). The DNA for the CDR3 is TGTGCCACCAGCAGAGATCTAAGTTATGCCGGGAGAGTCACTGAAGCTTTCTTT. The encoded protein is CATSRDLSYAGRVTEAFF.

This chain links TRBV9 with TRBJ1-1; D remains ambiguous. Trimming stripped 4 bases from V and 4 bases from J, with 14 bases between. The CDR3 is 14 amino acids. CDR1 is SGDLS and CDR2 is YYNGEE in the germline V gene. The CDR3 protein is CASSIHHSGTEAFF. DNA for the CDR3: TGTGCCAGCAGCATACACCATTCGGGCACTGAAGCTTTCTTT.

The chain recombines TRBV9 with TRBJ1-1; D not resolved. Germline values: CDR1 SGDLS, CDR2 YYNGEE. V shed 1 base and J shed 3 bases, with 7 bases lying between them. The CDR3 consists of 13 residues. The CDR3 DNA reads TGTGCCAGCAGCGTAATGGGGTACACTGAAGCTTTCTTT. Protein product: CASSVMGYTEAFF.

This rearrangement joins TRBV7-9 to TRBJ2-4, with D perhaps TRBD2 (6 bases). Trimming removed 5 bases from V and 7 bases from J, with 9 bases in between. This CDR3 has 12 residues. Germline V gives CDR1 SEHNR, CDR2 FQNEAQ (reference sequence). This chain's CDR3 is CASSPGRNIQYF. CDR3 nucleotides: TGTGCCAGCAGCCCTGGGAGGAACATTCAGTACTTC.

This rearrangement joins TRBV5-8 to TRBJ2-1, with 14 nucleotides matching TRBD2. The J segment lost 8 bases and the V segment lost 2 bases, leaving 6 bases of the junction unmatched. Germline V gene sequence: CDR1 SGHTS, CDR2 YDEGEE. The CDR3 runs to 16 residues. The CDR3 is CASSLRTSGRLDEQFF. Here the CDR3 DNA reads TGTGCCAGCAGCTTACGGACTAGCGGGAGGTTGGATGAGCAGTTCTTC.

This clone was seen once. One junction end does not reproduce the germline sequence, and a read error may be involved. The chain is built from TRBV27 and TRBJ2-5, with 12 bases lining up with TRBD1. Germline CDR1 and CDR2: MNHEY and SMNVEV (reference sequence). The CDR3 extends over 17 amino acids. CDR3 bases: TGTGCCAGCAGGGGACAGGGGGCGAGGGGCAGGTCCTACGAGCAGCACTTC. This sequence encodes CASRGQGARGRSYEQHF.

This clone appeared a single time. The V call is TRBV19, the J call TRBJ2-5, with D perhaps TRBD1 (7 bases). CDR1 and CDR2 from the germline V gene are LNHDA and SQIVND (reference sequence). This CDR3 has 13 residues. V was cut by 6 bases and J by 5 bases, with 13 bases left in between. This CDR3 is CASRTTGTETQYF. The CDR3 coding sequence is TGTGCCAGTAGGACGACAGGGACTGAGACCCAGTACTTC.

The chain recombines TRBV30 with TRBJ2-5; 8 positions match TRBD1. The germline V gene encodes CDR1 GTSNPN and CDR2 SVGIG (reference sequence). The CDR3 consists of 15 residues. Trimming cost V 4 bases and J 0 bases; bases outside gene matches: 7. CDR3 sequence: CAWKDREPYQETQYF. The CDR3 bases are TGTGCCTGGAAGGACAGGGAACCTTACCAAGAGACCCAGTACTTC.

The chain joins TRBV5-4 to TRBJ2-7, with 7 bases identical to TRBD1. Germline V gives CDR1 SGHNT, CDR2 YYREEE (reference sequence). The CDR3 is 13 residues long. After removal of 2 bases from V and 6 bases from J, the junction contained 5 bases not matched to a gene. CDR3: CASSFEGGREQYF. Here the CDR3 DNA reads TGTGCCAGCAGCTTTGAAGGGGGCCGCGAGCAGTACTTC.

The V and J genes are TRBV15 and TRBJ2-1; unclear D gene. Germline assignment: CDR1 LNHNV and CDR2 YYDKDF (reference sequence). The CDR3 is 15 amino acids. V lost 3 bases to trimming and J lost 0 bases, with 9 bases between them. The CDR3 sequence is CATSSLDDSYNEQFF. The CDR3 nucleotides are TGTGCCACCAGCAGCTTGGATGACTCCTACAATGAGCAGTTCTTC. Full variable domain (rest looked up from reference TRBV15 and TRBJ2-1): DAMVIQNPRYQVTQFGKPVTLSCSQTLNHNVMYWYQQKSSQAPKLLFHYYDKDFNNEADTPDNFQSRRPNTSFCFLDIRSPGLGDTAMYLCATSSLDDSYNEQFFGPGTRLTVL.

There are a few counts of this clone. This sequence joins TRBV15 and TRBJ1-1; 7 bases are a match to TRBD1. The CDR3 has 12 residues. Germline trimming cut 5 bases from V and 8 bases from J; bases unmatched to any gene: 5. Germline V gene sequence: CDR1 LNHNV, CDR2 YYDKDF (reference sequence). The CDR3: CATSYRTGEAFF. The CDR3 region has the DNA TGTGCCACCAGCTATAGGACAGGAGAAGCTTTCTTT.

The chain carries TRBV28 and TRBJ1-1; D is undetermined. This CDR3 region has 16 residues. Trimming pared 2 bases from V and 4 bases from J, leaving 17 bases between. Germline V lookup: CDR1 MDHEN, CDR2 SYDVKM. The CDR3 reads CASSLPAKRHGTEAFF. For the CDR3, the DNA is TGTGCCAGCAGTTTACCAGCCAAAAGACACGGCACTGAAGCTTTCTTT.

The gene calls are TRBV4-1 and TRBJ2-1; D call uncertain. V lost 1 base to trimming and J lost 9 bases, with 13 bases between them. Per germline, CDR1 MGHRA and CDR2 YSYEKL. The CDR3 runs 14 residues. The CDR3 nucleotides are TGCGCCAGCAGCCAAGCCACCCCGATCGGTGAGCAGTTCTTC. Translating it yields CASSQATPIGEQFF.

This chain links TRBV2 with TRBJ1-5; TRBD1 matches 9 bases. CDR3 size: 14 residues. V was pared by 4 bases and J by 5 bases, with 3 bases of the junction left unmatched. The germline V gene encodes CDR1 SNHLY and CDR2 FYNNEI. The CDR3 region has the DNA TGTGCCAGCAGTGGTAGACAGGGGGATCAGCCCCAGCATTTT. It translates to CASSGRQGDQPQHF.

The chain carries TRBV20-1 and TRBJ2-5, with D tentatively TRBD2 (5 bases). V gave up 6 bases and J gave up 3 bases, with 8 bases separating them. CDR1 is DFQATT and CDR2 is SNEGSKA in the germline V gene (reference sequence). This CDR3 contains 11 residues. In DNA form, the CDR3 reads TGCAGTGCCCACGGGGAAGAGACCCAGTACTTC. Translated, it gives CSAHGEETQYF.

The V gene is TRBV15, the J gene TRBJ2-7; maybe TRBD2 (5 bases). The germline CDR1 and CDR2 sequences are LNHNV and YYDKDF (reference sequence). Between the trimmed V and J ends, which lost 3 bases and 6 bases, there was a span of 15 bases. The CDR3 covers 14 residues. The CDR3 region has the DNA TGTGCCACCAGCAGGAACACGGCGGCGGGCGAGCAGTACTTC. Translation: CATSRNTAAGEQYF.

The chain carries TRBV29-1 and TRBJ2-3, with D uncertain. The CDR3 extends over 14 amino acids. The germline V and J ends were trimmed by 1 base and 4 bases, with 12 bases remaining between them. Germline values: CDR1 SQVTM, CDR2 ANQGSEA. The CDR3 here is CSVEGPLPPDTQYF. The CDR3 nucleotides read TGCAGCGTTGAAGGACCTCTCCCGCCAGATACGCAGTATTTT.

This clone was seen only once. This rearrangement joins TRBV29-1 to TRBJ1-2, with D possibly TRBD1 on 6 matching bases. Germline values: CDR1 SQVTM, CDR2 ANQGSEA. The CDR3 is 14 residues long. The V gene lost 2 bases and the J gene lost 1 base, with 11 bases spanning the gap. The DNA of the CDR3 is TGCAGCGTTGAAAGACGGGACAATAACTATGGCTACACCTTC. Its protein is CSVERRDNNYGYTF.

The V and J genes are TRBV7-9 and TRBJ1-5; TRBD1 matches 9 bases. The CDR3 totals 18 residues. V dropped 6 bases and J dropped 1; count of bases not matched to a gene: 13. Germline V gene data show CDR1 as SEHNR and CDR2 as FQNEAQ (reference sequence). The CDR3 sequence is CASRRRKQGAVSNQPQHF. In nucleotides, the CDR3 is TGTGCCAGCAGACGCCGTAAACAGGGGGCGGTAAGCAATCAGCCCCAGCATTTT.

In regard to this clone: Since a far larger clone is one base different, this is likely a read error. The sample contains more than one DNA sequence encoding this CDR3. The rearrangement uses TRBV7-9 and TRBJ2-5, with TRBD1 matching 8 bases. The CDR3 runs to 19 residues. Germline V lookup: CDR1 SEHNR, CDR2 FQNEAQ (reference sequence). After removal of 0 bases from V and 11 bases from J, the junction contained 23 bases not matched to a gene. CDR3 DNA: TGTGCCAGCAGCTTAGCGGTGAGAACAGGGGGACTGGGGTCCTATGAGCAGTACTTC. Translated, it gives CASSLAVRTGGLGSYEQYF.

This clone has at least ten counts. The chain joins TRBV27 to TRBJ2-1; the match to TRBD2 covers 8 bases. The CDR3 covers 17 residues. V gave up 4 bases and J gave up 0 bases; unmatched junction bases: 8. The germline CDR1 and CDR2 sequences are MNHEY and SMNVEV (reference sequence). This CDR3 reads CASSSYSGISSYNEQFF. DNA of the CDR3: TGTGCCAGCAGTTCCTATAGCGGGATAAGCTCCTACAATGAGCAGTTCTTC.

This clone was found once. This chain uses TRBV5-1 with TRBJ1-1; D gene ambiguous. The germline V gene has CDR1 SGHRS and CDR2 YFSETQ. The CDR3 has 13 residues. V was trimmed by 2 bases and J by 1 base, leaving 6 bases between them. CDR3 nucleotide sequence: TGCGCCAGCAGCTTCAGAGCGAACACTGAAGCTTTCTTT. It codes for CASSFRANTEAFF.

The chain recombines TRBV28 with TRBJ1-5; the D gene is possibly TRBD1 (5 bases). CDR3 length: 14 residues. CDR1 MDHEN and CDR2 SYDVKM come from the germline V gene. Trimming stripped 9 bases from V and 1 base from J, with 13 bases between. The CDR3 loop reads CASTGLPSNQPQHF. CDR3 nucleotides: TGTGCCAGTACGGGACTACCGAGCAATCAGCCCCAGCATTTT.

V gene TRBV7-2 combines with J gene TRBJ2-3; tentative D call: TRBD2 (6 bases). V lost 5 bases and J 1 base, leaving 13 bases between the germline ends. The length of the CDR3 is 15 residues. Germline assignment: CDR1 SGHTA and CDR2 FQGNSA. As DNA, the CDR3 is TGTGCCAGCAGCGCGGGGACTTCACGCACAGATACGCAGTATTTT. Protein sequence: CASSAGTSRTDTQYF. The entire variable domain, with the rest obtained from reference TRBV7-2 and TRBJ2-3, is as follows: GAGVSQSPSNKVTEKGKDVELRCDPISGHTALYWYRQSLGQGLEFLIYFQGNSAPDKSGLPSDRFSAERTGGSVSTLTIQRTQQEDSAVYLCASSAGTSRTDTQYFGPGTRLTVL.

The chain recombines TRBV9 with TRBJ2-3; D gene unclear. V shed 3 bases and J shed 2 bases, with 10 bases lying between them. The CDR3 contains 14 residues. The germline V gene encodes CDR1 SGDLS and CDR2 YYNGEE. CDR3 nucleotides: TGTGCCAGCAGCGCGGAGCGCTACACAGATACGCAGTATTTT. It specifies CASSAERYTDTQYF.

This clone was seen a few times. This rearrangement joins TRBV18 to TRBJ1-2, with D possibly matching TRBD1 (6 bases). The germline V gene encodes CDR1 KGHSH and CDR2 LQKENI. This CDR3 is built from 13 residues. Trimming took off 2 bases at V and 7 bases at J, with 11 bases between the two ends. In DNA form, the CDR3 reads TGTGCCAGCTCACCAGAGACAGGATTTGGCTACACCTTC. It codes for CASSPETGFGYTF.